The 11 T cell receptor beta chains in this list originate from one sample, sequenced in a study of T-cell reconstitution after alpha-beta-depleted transplantation in children. Unique molecular identifiers were built into the TCRbeta library. TCRdb passed the PCR reads through MiXCR, listing each CDR3 protein once. The sample shows 530,000 or so distinct CDR3 sequences, 27% of them seen only once. Sequenced material: PBMCs, taken before TCRalphabeta/CD19-depleted stem cell transplant. These receptors originate from a boy younger than two with Wiskott-Aldrich syndrome, due to receive a stem cell transplant.

The chain uses TRBV5-1 and TRBJ2-7; D uncertain. The V and J ends lost 4 bases and 6 bases respectively, with 11 bases between them. Germline V gene data show CDR1 as SGHRS and CDR2 as YFSETQ. The CDR3 spans 12 residues. The CDR3 here is CASSRLTCEQYF. The CDR3 DNA reads as TGCGCCAGCAGCCGACTCACATGCGAGCAGTACTTC. Based on the CDR3 plus reference TRBV5-1 and TRBJ2-7, the full variable domain is KAGVTQTPRYLIKTRGQQVTLSCSPISGHRSVSWYQQTPGQGLQFLFEYFSETQRNKGNFPGRFSGRQFSNSRSEMNVSTLELGDSALYLCASSRLTCEQYFGPGTRLTVT.

J is TRBJ1-1 and V is TRBV5-1; D not resolved. This CDR3 has 14 residues. Germline CDR1 SGHRS, CDR2 YFSETQ. The germline V and J ends were trimmed by 4 bases and 3 bases, with 13 bases remaining between them. CDR3 sequence: CASSRRTSDTEAFF. Here the CDR3 DNA reads TGCGCCAGCAGCCGCCGAACATCAGACACTGAAGCTTTCTTT.

The CDR3 region is CASSLGGGGGASSTDTQYF. The CDR3 DNA reads TGTGCCAGCAGCTTGGGGGGAGGTGGCGGAGCGAGTAGCACAGATACGCAGTATTTT. The V call is TRBV7-8, the J call TRBJ2-3; D possibly corresponds to TRBD2 (6 bases). Germline values: CDR1 SGHVS, CDR2 FQNEAQ. Trimming cost V 3 bases and J 0 bases, with 22 bases left between them. The CDR3 length is 19 residues.

The chain carries TRBV6-1 and TRBJ1-1; tentative D call: TRBD1 (6 bases). Germline loops: CDR1 MNHNS, CDR2 SASEGT. The CDR3 has 15 amino acids. Trimming cost V 6 bases and J 0 bases, with 14 bases left between them. The CDR3 protein is CASRSTGTMNTEAFF. CDR3 nucleotide sequence: TGTGCCAGCAGGTCCACAGGGACCATGAACACTGAAGCTTTCTTT.

The chain employs TRBV18 and TRBJ2-7; 9 bases are shared with TRBD2. V shed 0 bases, J shed 6 bases, and the junction held 9 bases outside the gene matches. The CDR3 covers 16 residues. Germline V gene lookup returns CDR1 KGHSH and CDR2 LQKENI. The CDR3 sequence: CASSPPSLAGNSEQYF. In DNA form, the CDR3 reads TGTGCCAGCTCACCACCGAGCCTAGCGGGGAATTCCGAGCAGTACTTC.

The chain combines TRBV28 with TRBJ2-5; unclear D gene. Germline V gene sequence: CDR1 MDHEN, CDR2 SYDVKM. V was pared by 1 base and J by 4 bases, with 4 bases between. CDR3 length: 12 residues. The CDR3 protein is CASSLYPETQYF. In DNA, the CDR3 is TGTGCCAGCAGTTTATACCCAGAGACCCAGTACTTC.

This clonotype was seen a handful of times. The chain has TRBV15 and TRBJ2-1, with D maybe TRBD2 (6 bases). This CDR3 has 12 residues. CDR1 is LNHNV, CDR2 YYDKDF, per germline (reference sequence). Deletions cut 8 bases from V and 6 bases from J, with 11 bases between. The CDR3 DNA reads as TGTGCCACCGCACCCGGGGGCAATGAGCAGTTCTTC. It codes for CATAPGGNEQFF.

V is TRBV28 and J is TRBJ2-1, with 8 bases matching TRBD1. Trimming took 6 bases from V and 12 from J; bases not matched to a gene: 10. Germline values: CDR1 MDHEN, CDR2 SYDVKM. The CDR3 runs 13 residues. The CDR3 DNA reads TGTGCCAGCAGCATTGGACAGGGCCTTCTGCAGTTCTTC. Translated: CASSIGQGLLQFF.

The chain has TRBV12-3 or TRBV12-4 and TRBJ2-3; 9 bases are shared with TRBD1. CDR3 length equals 18 residues. With 0 bases clipped from V and 5 bases from J, the junction kept 12 bases outside the gene matches. The CDR3 DNA reads as TGTGCCAGCAGTTTAGCGCCCTTGTTAGGACAGGGGCAAGATACGCAGTATTTT. It is translated as CASSLAPLLGQGQDTQYF.

This clonotype showed up just a few times. V gene TRBV15 combines with J gene TRBJ2-7; possible D gene TRBD2, 6 bases. The CDR3 totals 14 residues. Trimming cost V 0 bases and J 5 bases, with 11 bases left between them. Germline V lookup: CDR1 LNHNV, CDR2 YYDKDF (reference sequence). The CDR3 nucleotides are TGTGCCACCAGCAGAGACAGGGAGGCAAACGAGCAGTACTTC. This sequence encodes CATSRDREANEQYF.

The rearrangement joins TRBV20-1 to TRBJ2-7; 10 bases are shared with TRBD1. Germline lookup yields CDR1 DFQATT and CDR2 SNEGSKA (reference sequence). With V trimmed by 5 bases and J by 2 bases, 6 bases remained unmatched. The CDR3 totals 14 residues. For the CDR3, the DNA is TGCAGTGCTGTATACGACAGGGGGCCCTACGAGCAGTACTTC. Amino acid sequence: CSAVYDRGPYEQYF.